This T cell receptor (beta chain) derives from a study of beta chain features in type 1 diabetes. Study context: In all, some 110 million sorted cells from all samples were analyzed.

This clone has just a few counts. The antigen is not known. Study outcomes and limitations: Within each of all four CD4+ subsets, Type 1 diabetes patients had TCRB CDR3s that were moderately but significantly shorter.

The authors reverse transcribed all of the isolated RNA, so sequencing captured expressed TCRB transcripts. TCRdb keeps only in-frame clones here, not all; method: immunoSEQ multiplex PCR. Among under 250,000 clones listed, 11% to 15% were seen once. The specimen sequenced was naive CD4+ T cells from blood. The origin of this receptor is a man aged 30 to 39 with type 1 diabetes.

The CDR3 is CASSRGRRSNQPQHF. CDR3 bases: TGTGCCAGCAGTCGGGGGAGGAGGAGCAATCAGCCCCAGCATTTT. The chain uses TRBV6-5 and TRBJ1-5; D perhaps matches TRBD1 (5 bases). V lost 5 bases to trimming and J lost 1 base, with 12 bases between them. This CDR3 is built from 15 residues. CDR1 is MNHEY, CDR2 SVGAGI, per germline.